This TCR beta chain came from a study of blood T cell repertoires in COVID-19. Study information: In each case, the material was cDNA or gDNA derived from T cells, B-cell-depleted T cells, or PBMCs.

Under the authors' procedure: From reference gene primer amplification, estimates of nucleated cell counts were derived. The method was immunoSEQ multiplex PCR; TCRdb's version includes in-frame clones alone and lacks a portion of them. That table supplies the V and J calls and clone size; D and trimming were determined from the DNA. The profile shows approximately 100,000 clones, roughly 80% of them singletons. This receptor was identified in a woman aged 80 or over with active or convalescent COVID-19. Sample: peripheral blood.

CDR3 in amino acids: CASSYRGGRAAYEQYF. The DNA of the CDR3 is TGTGCCAGCAGCTACCGGGGGGGCAGGGCGGCCTACGAGCAGTACTTC. The chain employs TRBV11-2 and TRBJ2-7, with 8 bases lining up with TRBD2. Germline V gene data show CDR1 as SGHAT and CDR2 as FQNNGV. This CDR3 has 16 residues. The V gene end was trimmed by 4 bases and the J gene end by 2 bases; junction bases not matched to a gene: 10. The full variable domain, completed using reference TRBV11-2 and TRBJ2-7, is EAGVAQSPRYKIIEKRQSVAFWCNPISGHATLYWYQQILGQGPKLLIQFQNNGVVDDSQLPKDRFSAERLKGVDSTLKIQPAKLEDSAVYLCASSYRGGRAAYEQYFGPGTRLTVT.